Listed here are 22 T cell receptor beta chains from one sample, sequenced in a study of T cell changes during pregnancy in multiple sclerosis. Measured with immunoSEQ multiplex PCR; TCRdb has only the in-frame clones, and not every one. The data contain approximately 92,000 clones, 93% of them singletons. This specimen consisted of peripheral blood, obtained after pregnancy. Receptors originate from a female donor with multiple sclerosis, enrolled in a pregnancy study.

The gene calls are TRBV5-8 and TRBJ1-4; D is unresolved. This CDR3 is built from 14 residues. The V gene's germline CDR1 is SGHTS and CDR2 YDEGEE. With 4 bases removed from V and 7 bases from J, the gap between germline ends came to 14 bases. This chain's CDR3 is CASSTRPVPEKLFF. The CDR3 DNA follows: TGTGCCAGCAGCACACGCCCCGTCCCTGAAAAACTGTTTTTT.

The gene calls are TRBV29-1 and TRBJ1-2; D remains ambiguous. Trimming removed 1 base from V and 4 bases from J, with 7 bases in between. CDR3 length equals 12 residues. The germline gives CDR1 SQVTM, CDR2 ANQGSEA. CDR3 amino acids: CSVEGARYGYTF. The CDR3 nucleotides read TGCAGCGTTGAAGGGGCCCGCTATGGCTACACCTTC. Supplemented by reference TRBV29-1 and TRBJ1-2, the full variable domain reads SAVISQKPSRDICQRGTSLTIQCQVDSQVTMMFWYRQQPGQSLTLIATANQGSEATYESGFVIDKFPISRPNLTFSTLTVSNMSPEDSSIYLCSVEGARYGYTFGSGTRLTVV.

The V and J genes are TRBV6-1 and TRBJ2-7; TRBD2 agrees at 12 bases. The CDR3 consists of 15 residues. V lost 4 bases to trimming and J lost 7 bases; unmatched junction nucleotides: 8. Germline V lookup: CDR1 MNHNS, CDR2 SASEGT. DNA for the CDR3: TGTGCCAGCAGTGTACTAGCGGGAGGAGTACGGGAGCAGTACTTC. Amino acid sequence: CASSVLAGGVREQYF.

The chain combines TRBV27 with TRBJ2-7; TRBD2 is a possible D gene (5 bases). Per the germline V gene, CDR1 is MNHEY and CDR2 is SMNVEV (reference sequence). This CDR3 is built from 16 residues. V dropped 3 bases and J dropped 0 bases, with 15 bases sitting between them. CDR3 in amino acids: CASSFEGLTSSYEQYF. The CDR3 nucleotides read TGTGCCAGCAGTTTCGAGGGTCTCACGTCCTCCTACGAGCAGTACTTC.

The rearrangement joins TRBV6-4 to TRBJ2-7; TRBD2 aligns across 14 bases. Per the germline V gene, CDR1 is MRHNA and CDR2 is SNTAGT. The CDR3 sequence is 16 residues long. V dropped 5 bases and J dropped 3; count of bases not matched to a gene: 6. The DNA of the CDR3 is TGTGCCAGCAGTCCGGGGACTAGCGGGAGCATCTACGAGCAGTACTTC. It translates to CASSPGTSGSIYEQYF.

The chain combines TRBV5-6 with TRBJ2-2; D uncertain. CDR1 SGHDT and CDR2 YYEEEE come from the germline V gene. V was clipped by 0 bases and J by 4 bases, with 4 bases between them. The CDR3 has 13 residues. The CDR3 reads CASSLGVTGELFF. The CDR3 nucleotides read TGTGCCAGCAGCTTGGGAGTCACCGGGGAGCTGTTTTTT. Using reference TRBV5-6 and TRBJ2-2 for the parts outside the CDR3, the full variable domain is DAGVTQSPTHLIKTRGQQVTLRCSPKSGHDTVSWYQQALGQGPQFIFQYYEEEERQRGNFPDRFSGHQFPNYSSELNVNALLLGDSALYLCASSLGVTGELFFGEGSRLTVL.

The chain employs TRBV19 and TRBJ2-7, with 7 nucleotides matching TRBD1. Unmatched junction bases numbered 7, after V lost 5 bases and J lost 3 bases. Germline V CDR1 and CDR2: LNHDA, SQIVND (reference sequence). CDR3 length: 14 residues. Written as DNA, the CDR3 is TGTGCCAGTAGTGAAGGGACAGACAGCTACGAGCAGTACTTC. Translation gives CASSEGTDSYEQYF.

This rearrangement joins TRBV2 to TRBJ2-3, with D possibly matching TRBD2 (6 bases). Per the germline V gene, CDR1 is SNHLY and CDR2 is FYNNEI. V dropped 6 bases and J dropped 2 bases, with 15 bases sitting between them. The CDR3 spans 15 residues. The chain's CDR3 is CASRDGTGNTDTQYF. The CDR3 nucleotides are TGTGCCAGCAGAGATGGGACTGGGAACACAGATACGCAGTATTTT.

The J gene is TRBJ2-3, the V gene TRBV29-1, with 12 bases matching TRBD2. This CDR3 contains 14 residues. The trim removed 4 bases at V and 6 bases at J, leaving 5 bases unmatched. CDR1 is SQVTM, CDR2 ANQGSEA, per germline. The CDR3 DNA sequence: TGCAGCGTTGGAATGGGACTAGCGGGCGATACGCAGTATTTT. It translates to CSVGMGLAGDTQYF.

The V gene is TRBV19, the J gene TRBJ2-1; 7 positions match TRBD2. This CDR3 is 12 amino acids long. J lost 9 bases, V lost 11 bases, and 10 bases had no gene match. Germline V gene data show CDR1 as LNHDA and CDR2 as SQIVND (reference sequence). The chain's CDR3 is CACQGGYGEQFF. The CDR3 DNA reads TGTGCCTGCCAGGGAGGGTACGGTGAGCAGTTCTTC.

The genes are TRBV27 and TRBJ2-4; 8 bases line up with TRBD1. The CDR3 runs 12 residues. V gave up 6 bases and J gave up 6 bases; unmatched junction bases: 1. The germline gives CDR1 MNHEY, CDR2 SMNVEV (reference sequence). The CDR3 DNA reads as TGTGCCAGCAGCGACAGGGGAAACATTCAGTACTTC. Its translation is CASSDRGNIQYF.

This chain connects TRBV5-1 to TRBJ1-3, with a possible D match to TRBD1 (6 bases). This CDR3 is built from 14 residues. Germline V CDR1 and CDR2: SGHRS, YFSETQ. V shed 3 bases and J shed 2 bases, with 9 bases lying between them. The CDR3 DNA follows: TGCGCCAGCAGCTCGCGACAGGCTGGAAACACCATATATTTT. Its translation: CASSSRQAGNTIYF.

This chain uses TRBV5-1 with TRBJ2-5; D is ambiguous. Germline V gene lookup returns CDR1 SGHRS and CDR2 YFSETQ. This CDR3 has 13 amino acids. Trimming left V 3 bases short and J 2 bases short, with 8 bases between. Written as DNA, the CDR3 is TGCGCCAGCAGCTCAGCGTTTCAAGAGACCCAGTACTTC. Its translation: CASSSAFQETQYF.

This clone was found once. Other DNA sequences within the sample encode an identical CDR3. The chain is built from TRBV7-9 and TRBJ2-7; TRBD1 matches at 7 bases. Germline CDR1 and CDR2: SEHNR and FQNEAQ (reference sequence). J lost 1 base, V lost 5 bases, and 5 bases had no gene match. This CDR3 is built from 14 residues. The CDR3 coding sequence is TGTGCCAGCAGCCCCCGGGACAGTTCCTACGAGCAGTACTTC. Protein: CASSPRDSSYEQYF.

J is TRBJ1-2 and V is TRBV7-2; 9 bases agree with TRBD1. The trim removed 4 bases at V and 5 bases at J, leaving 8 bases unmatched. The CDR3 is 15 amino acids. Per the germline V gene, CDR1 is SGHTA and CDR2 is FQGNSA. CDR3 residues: CASSSRTGEGYGYTF. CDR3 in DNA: TGTGCCAGCAGCTCTAGGACAGGGGAAGGGTATGGCTACACCTTC.

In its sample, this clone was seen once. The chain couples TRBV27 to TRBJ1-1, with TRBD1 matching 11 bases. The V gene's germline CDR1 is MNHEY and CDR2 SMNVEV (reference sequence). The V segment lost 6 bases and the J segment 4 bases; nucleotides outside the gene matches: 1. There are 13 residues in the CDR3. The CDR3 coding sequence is TGTGCCAGCAGGGGGACAGGGGGCACTGAAGCTTTCTTT. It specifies CASRGTGGTEAFF.

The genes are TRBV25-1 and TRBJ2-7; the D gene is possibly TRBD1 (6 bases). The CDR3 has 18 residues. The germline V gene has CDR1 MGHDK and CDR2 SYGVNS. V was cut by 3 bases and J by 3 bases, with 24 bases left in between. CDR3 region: CASSESGSDRRTNYEQYF. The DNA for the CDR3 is TGTGCCAGCAGTGAGTCGGGGTCCGACAGGCGGACCAACTACGAGCAGTACTTC.

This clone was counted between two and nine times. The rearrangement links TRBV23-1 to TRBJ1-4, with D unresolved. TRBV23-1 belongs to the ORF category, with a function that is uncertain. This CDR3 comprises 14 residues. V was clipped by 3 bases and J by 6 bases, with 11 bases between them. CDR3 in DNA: TGCGCCAGCAGTCATTCGGCAGGTTATGAAAAACTGTTTTTT. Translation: CASSHSAGYEKLFF.

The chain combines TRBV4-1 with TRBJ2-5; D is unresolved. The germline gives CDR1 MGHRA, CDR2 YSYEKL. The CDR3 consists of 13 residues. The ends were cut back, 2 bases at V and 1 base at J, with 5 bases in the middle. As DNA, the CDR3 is TGCGCCAGCAGCCAACTAGTCCAAGAGACCCAGTACTTC. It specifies CASSQLVQETQYF.

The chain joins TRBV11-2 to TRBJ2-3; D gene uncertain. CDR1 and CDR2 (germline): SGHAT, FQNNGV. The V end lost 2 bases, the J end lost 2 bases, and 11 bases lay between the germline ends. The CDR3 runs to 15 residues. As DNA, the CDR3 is TGTGCCAGCAGCTTACTTGAGATACCCACAGATACGCAGTATTTT. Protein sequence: CASSLLEIPTDTQYF. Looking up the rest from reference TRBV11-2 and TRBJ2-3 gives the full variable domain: EAGVAQSPRYKIIEKRQSVAFWCNPISGHATLYWYQQILGQGPKLLIQFQNNGVVDDSQLPKDRFSAERLKGVDSTLKIQPAKLEDSAVYLCASSLLEIPTDTQYFGPGTRLTVL.

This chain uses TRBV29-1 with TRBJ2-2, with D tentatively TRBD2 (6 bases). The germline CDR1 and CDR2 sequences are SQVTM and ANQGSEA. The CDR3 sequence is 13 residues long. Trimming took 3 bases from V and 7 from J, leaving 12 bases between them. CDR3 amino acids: CSVEGGRVGELFF. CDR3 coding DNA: TGCAGCGTTGAGGGGGGAAGGGTCGGGGAGCTGTTTTTT.

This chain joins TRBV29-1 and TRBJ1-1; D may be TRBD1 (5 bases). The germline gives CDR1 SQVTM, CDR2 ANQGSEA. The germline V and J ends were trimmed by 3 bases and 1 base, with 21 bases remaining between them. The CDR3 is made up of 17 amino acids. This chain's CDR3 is CSVEIDRPPLGNTEAFF. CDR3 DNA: TGCAGCGTTGAGATCGACAGACCACCTCTCGGGAACACTGAAGCTTTCTTT.